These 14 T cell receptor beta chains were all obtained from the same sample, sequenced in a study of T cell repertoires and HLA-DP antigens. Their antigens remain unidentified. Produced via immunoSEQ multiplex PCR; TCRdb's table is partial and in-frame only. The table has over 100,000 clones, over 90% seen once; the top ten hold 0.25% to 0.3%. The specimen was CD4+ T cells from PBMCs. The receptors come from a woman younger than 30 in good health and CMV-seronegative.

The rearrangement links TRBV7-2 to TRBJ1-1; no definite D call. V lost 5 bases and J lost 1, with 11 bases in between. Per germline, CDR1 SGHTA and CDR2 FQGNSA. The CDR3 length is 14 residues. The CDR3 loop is CASSPGGQNTEAFF. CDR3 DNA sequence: TGTGCCAGCAGCCCGGGTGGGCAGAACACTGAAGCTTTCTTT.

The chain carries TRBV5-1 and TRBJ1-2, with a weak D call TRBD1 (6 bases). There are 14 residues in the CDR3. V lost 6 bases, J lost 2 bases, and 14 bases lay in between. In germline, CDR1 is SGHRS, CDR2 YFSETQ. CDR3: CASTYEGGNYGYTF. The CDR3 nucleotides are TGCGCCAGCACCTACGAAGGGGGAAACTATGGCTACACCTTC.

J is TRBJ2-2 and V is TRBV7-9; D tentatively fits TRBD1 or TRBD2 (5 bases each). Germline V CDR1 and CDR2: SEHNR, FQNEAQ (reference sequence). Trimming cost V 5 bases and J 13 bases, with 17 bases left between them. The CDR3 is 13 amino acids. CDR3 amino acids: CASSHPGPGGLFF. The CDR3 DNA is TGTGCCAGCAGCCACCCGGGACCGGGCGGGCTGTTTTTT. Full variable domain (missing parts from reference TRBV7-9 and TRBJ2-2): DTGVSQNPRHKITKRGQNVTFRCDPISEHNRLYWYRQTLGQGPEFLTYFQNEAQLEKSRLLSDRFSAERPKGSFSTLEIQRTEQGDSAMYLCASSHPGPGGLFFGEGSRLTVL.

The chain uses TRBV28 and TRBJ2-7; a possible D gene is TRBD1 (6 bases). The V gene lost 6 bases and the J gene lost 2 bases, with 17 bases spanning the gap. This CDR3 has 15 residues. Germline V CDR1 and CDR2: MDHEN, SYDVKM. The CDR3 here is CASRSPTGTTYEQYF. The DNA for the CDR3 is TGTGCCAGCAGGAGCCCAACAGGGACAACCTACGAGCAGTACTTC.

The CDR3 loop is CASSLHVRTEAFF. The CDR3 nucleotides read TGTGCCAGCAGCTTACACGTTCGTACTGAAGCTTTCTTT. This chain connects TRBV7-2 to TRBJ1-1; no clear D gene. This CDR3 region has 13 residues. V was trimmed by 2 bases and J by 5 bases, leaving 9 bases between them. Per germline, CDR1 SGHTA and CDR2 FQGNSA.

CDR3 nucleotides: TGTGCCAGCAGTTCGTTAGGGGCCGGCTATGGCTACACCTTC. Protein: CASSSLGAGYGYTF. The V gene is TRBV6-5, the J gene TRBJ1-2, with TRBD1 as a possible D gene (5 bases). Germline V gene data show CDR1 as MNHEY and CDR2 as SVGAGI. Trimming pared 4 bases from V and 4 bases from J, leaving 13 bases between. There are 14 residues in the CDR3.

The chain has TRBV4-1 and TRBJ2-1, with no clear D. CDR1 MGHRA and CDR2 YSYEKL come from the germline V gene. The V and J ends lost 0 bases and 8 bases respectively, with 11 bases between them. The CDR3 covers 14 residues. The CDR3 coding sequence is TGCGCCAGCAGCCAAGATCTCTCTAGGTATGAGCAGTTCTTC. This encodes CASSQDLSRYEQFF.

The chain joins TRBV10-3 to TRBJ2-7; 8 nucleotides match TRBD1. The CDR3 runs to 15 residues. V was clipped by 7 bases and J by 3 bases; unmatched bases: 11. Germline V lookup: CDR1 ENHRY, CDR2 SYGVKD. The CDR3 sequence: CAIKAPTGANYEQYF. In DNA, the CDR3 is TGTGCCATCAAGGCACCGACAGGGGCGAACTACGAGCAGTACTTC.

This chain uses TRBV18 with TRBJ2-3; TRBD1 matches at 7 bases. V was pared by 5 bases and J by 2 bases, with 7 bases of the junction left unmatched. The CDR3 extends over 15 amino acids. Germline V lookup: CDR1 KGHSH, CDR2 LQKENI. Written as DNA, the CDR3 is TGTGCCAGCTCATCACGACAGGGCATCACAGATACGCAGTATTTT. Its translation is CASSSRQGITDTQYF.

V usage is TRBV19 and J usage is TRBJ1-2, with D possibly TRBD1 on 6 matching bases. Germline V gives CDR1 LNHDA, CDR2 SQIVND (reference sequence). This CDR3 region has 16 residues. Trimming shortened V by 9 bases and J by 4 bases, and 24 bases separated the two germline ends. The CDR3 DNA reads TGTGCCAGCAGCGACACCTCAGGGGACCGACTCTATGGCTACACCTTC. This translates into CASSDTSGDRLYGYTF.

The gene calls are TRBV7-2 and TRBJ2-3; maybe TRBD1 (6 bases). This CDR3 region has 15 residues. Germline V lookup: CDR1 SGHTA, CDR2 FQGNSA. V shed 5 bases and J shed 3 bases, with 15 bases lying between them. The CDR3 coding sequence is TGTGCCAGCAGCCCTACATCCAGGGGAACAGATACGCAGTATTTT. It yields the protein CASSPTSRGTDTQYF.

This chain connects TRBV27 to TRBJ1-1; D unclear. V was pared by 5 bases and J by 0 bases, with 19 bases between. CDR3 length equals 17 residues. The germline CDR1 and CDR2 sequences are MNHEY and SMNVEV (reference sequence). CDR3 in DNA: TGTGCCAGCAGTACCCACCTCCACCTTCTTTTGAACACTGAAGCTTTCTTT. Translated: CASSTHLHLLLNTEAFF.

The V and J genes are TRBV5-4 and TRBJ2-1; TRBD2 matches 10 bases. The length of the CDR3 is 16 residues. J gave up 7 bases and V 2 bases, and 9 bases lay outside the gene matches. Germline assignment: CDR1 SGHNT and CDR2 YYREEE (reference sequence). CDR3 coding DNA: TGTGCCAGCAGCTTCCGAGCGGGAGGGCCGATAAATGAGCAGTTCTTC. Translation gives CASSFRAGGPINEQFF.

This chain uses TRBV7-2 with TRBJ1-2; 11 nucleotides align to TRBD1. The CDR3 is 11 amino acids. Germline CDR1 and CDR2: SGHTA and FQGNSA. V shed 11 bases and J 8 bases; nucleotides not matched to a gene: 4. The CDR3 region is CAGQGARGYTF. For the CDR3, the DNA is TGTGCCGGACAGGGGGCTCGGGGCTACACCTTC. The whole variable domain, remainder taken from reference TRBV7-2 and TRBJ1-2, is GAGVSQSPSNKVTEKGKDVELRCDPISGHTALYWYRQSLGQGLEFLIYFQGNSAPDKSGLPSDRFSAERTGGSVSTLTIQRTQQEDSAVYLCAGQGARGYTFGSGTRLTVV.